The entry below describes one T cell receptor (beta chain). The data were taken from a study of technical replicates of blood from four donors. Germline assignment: CDR1 SGHVS and CDR2 FQNEAQ. V was pared by 1 base and J by 6 bases, with 10 bases between. This CDR3 comprises 14 residues. This table comes from immunoSEQ multiplex PCR, and its TCRdb copy is limited to in-frame clones, with some not included. The sample gives roughly 51,000 clones, 93% of which show up once; roughly 4.2% is in the top ten. The chain has TRBV7-8 and TRBJ1-5; no definite D call. The clonotype comes from a human donor in good health. Some clones in this sample may be carry-over from other donors' samples. The sequenced material came from PBMCs. As DNA, the CDR3 is TGTGCCAGCAGCTTAGATGGCTCGGGTCAGCCCCAGCATTTT. Translation gives CASSLDGSGQPQHF. The variable domain in full, with the rest retrieved from reference TRBV7-8 and TRBJ1-5, is GAGVSQSPRYKVAKRGQDVALRCDPISGHVSLFWYQQALGQGPEFLTYFQNEAQLDKSGLPSDRFFAERPEGSVSTLKIQRTQQEDSAVYLCASSLDGSGQPQHFGDGTRLSIL.